The rows below give T cell receptor beta chains drawn from one sample of a study of CD8 T cells in Susac syndrome. TCRdb re-called the immunoSEQ multiplex PCR reads through MiXCR, storing one row per CDR3 protein. The data contain approximately 200,000 distinct CDR3 sequences, more than 85% of them singletons. Material: CD8+ T cells from PBMCs. These receptors were obtained from a human donor with multiple sclerosis. Each CDR3 is given with its conserved first and last residue. Fields, in order: V gene, J gene, D gene, CDR3 DNA, CDR3 protein. A D gene is named only where the DNA matches it firmly.

TRBV14,TRBJ1-5,-,TGTGCCAGCAGCCAAGAAACCAAGGAGACCGTTTATAGCAATCAGCCCCAGCATTTT,CASSQETKETVYSNQPQHF
TRBV29-1,TRBJ2-3,TRBD2,TGCAGCGTTGAATACGGCGTTAGCGGGGAGTCCACAGATACGCAGTATTTT,CSVEYGVSGESTDTQYF
TRBV4-2,TRBJ2-6,-,TGTGCCAGCAGCCAAGCTGCGGGGATCGCTGGGGCCAACGTCCTGACTTTC,CASSQAAGIAGANVLTF
TRBV9,TRBJ2-2,-,TGTGCCAGCAGCGTAGGCGGGACGGGCACCGGGGAGCTGTTTTTT,CASSVGGTGTGELFF
TRBV14,TRBJ2-5,-,TGTGCCAGCAGCCAAGACGGTCCAGGAGAGACCCAGTACTTC,CASSQDGPGETQYF
TRBV29-1,TRBJ1-2,-,TGCAGCGTTGAAGAGTATGGCTACACCTTC,CSVEEYGYTF
TRBV2,TRBJ1-1,-,TGTGCCAGCAGTGACGGGGGGGCTGAAGCTTTCTTT,CASSDGGAEAFF
TRBV6-7,TRBJ2-7,-,TGTGCCAGCAGTACTTCCGTAGGGGGGAATGGGCACGAGCAGTACTTC,CASSTSVGGNGHEQYF
TRBV4-1,TRBJ2-1,TRBD2,TGCGCCAGCAGCCAACCGACTAGCGGGATATACAATGAGCAGTTCTTC,CASSQPTSGIYNEQFF
TRBV5-1,TRBJ1-2,-,TGCGCCAGCAGCGACCACACGGGACTCACCGAGGGCTACACCTTC,CASSDHTGLTEGYTF
TRBV30,TRBJ2-2,TRBD1,TGTGCCTGGGGACAGGGCAGCACCGGGGAGCTGTTTTTT,CAWGQGSTGELFF
TRBV12-3/TRBV12-4,TRBJ2-3,TRBD1,TGTGCCAGCAGTTCCCTGACAGGGGGCCTTGCCACGCAGTATTTT,CASSSLTGGLATQYF
TRBV30,TRBJ1-2,TRBD1,TGTGCCTCCGACAGGGCCCTCTATGGCTACACCTTC,CASDRALYGYTF
TRBV4-2,TRBJ2-7,TRBD1,TGTGCCAGCAGCCAAAGGGGGACAGGGCCCTACGAGCAGTACTTC,CASSQRGTGPYEQYF
TRBV24-1,TRBJ2-3,TRBD2,TGTGCCACCAGTGACATAGCGGGGCCGACAGATACGCAGTATTTT,CATSDIAGPTDTQYF